These 16 T cell receptor beta chains came from one sample sequenced in a study of shared clonotypes between healthy human individuals. The assay was immunoSEQ multiplex PCR, and TCRdb's table has in-frame clones only and misses some. The sample records 2,500,000 or so clones, 80% to 95% being singletons. Source material: naive CD4+ T cells from PBMCs. The subset is: CD45RA+ positively selected. These receptors were obtained from a young man in good health. Some clones in this sample may be carry-over from other donors' samples.

A word on this clone: The same CDR3 also results from other DNA sequences found in this sample. This chain uses TRBV7-2 with TRBJ2-7; D is possibly TRBD1 (6 bases). The ends were cut back, 3 bases at V and 3 bases at J, with 12 bases in the middle. CDR3 length: 14 residues. Germline CDR1 SGHTA, CDR2 FQGNSA. The CDR3 region has the DNA TGTGCCAGCAGCTTCTCAACAGGGAGCTACGAGCAGTACTTC. Encoded protein: CASSFSTGSYEQYF.

The chain combines TRBV7-3 with TRBJ1-3, with a tentative D call TRBD1 (5 bases). This CDR3 has 18 amino acids. V was shortened by 4 bases and J by 0 bases, with 19 bases between the two germline ends. Germline V lookup: CDR1 SGHTA, CDR2 FQGTGA. CDR3 in amino acids: CASSSLPGHLSSGNTIYF. The CDR3 region has the DNA TGTGCCAGCAGCTCACTGCCTGGACACCTGAGCTCTGGAAACACCATATATTTT.

The gene calls are TRBV6-1 and TRBJ2-7, with D perhaps TRBD1 (6 bases). The V gene's germline CDR1 is MNHNS and CDR2 SASEGT. The CDR3 contains 16 residues. V lost 4 bases and J lost 3, with 19 bases in between. CDR3: CASSVQGSQRFYEQYF. The DNA for the CDR3 is TGTGCCAGCAGTGTGCAGGGGAGCCAACGCTTCTACGAGCAGTACTTC.

This rearrangement joins TRBV28 to TRBJ1-1; TRBD1 matches 9 bases. The CDR3 is 15 residues long. CDR1 MDHEN and CDR2 SYDVKM come from the germline V gene. Trimming took 2 bases from V and 1 from J; bases not matched to a gene: 2. The CDR3 loop reads CASSLMGQGNTEAFF. The CDR3 DNA reads as TGTGCCAGCAGTTTAATGGGACAGGGGAACACTGAAGCTTTCTTT.

On this clone: Other DNA sequences in the sample encode the same CDR3. The chain couples TRBV19 to TRBJ2-1; TRBD2 might be the D (6 bases). CDR3 size: 15 residues. Germline V lookup: CDR1 LNHDA, CDR2 SQIVND (reference sequence). V shed 3 bases and J shed 4 bases, with 13 bases lying between them. This CDR3 is CASSITGTGYNEQFF. The CDR3 nucleotides read TGTGCCAGTAGTATTACCGGGACTGGATACAATGAGCAGTTCTTC. Using reference TRBV19 and TRBJ2-1 for the parts outside the CDR3, the full variable domain is DGGITQSPKYLFRKEGQNVTLSCEQNLNHDAMYWYRQDPGQGLRLIYYSQIVNDFQKGDIAEGYSVSREKKESFPLTVTSAQKNPTAFYLCASSITGTGYNEQFFGPGTRLTVL.

V and J are TRBV4-1 and TRBJ2-3; 11 bases line up with TRBD2. The CDR3 contains 18 residues. V trimming: 0 bases; J trimming: 0 bases; junction bases outside the gene matches: 5. From germline, CDR1 is MGHRA and CDR2 YSYEKL. The CDR3 nucleotides read TGCGCCAGCAGCCAAGAGGCGGGACTAGCGGCTAGCACAGATACGCAGTATTTT. As protein: CASSQEAGLAASTDTQYF.

J is TRBJ2-6 and V is TRBV6-1; D is unresolved. The CDR3 is 14 amino acids. The V gene lost 6 bases and the J gene lost 4 bases, with 10 bases spanning the gap. Germline CDR1 MNHNS, CDR2 SASEGT. CDR3 protein: CASSAVNGANVLTF. The CDR3 region has the DNA TGTGCCAGCAGCGCCGTCAACGGGGCCAACGTCCTGACTTTC.

The chain joins TRBV29-1 to TRBJ2-7, with 8 bases aligning to TRBD1. The V gene's germline CDR1 is SQVTM and CDR2 ANQGSEA. The V gene end was trimmed by 5 bases and the J gene end by 1 base; junction bases not matched to a gene: 7. CDR3 length: 14 residues. CDR3 DNA: TGCAGCGTTAAAACAGGGGGAGGATCCTACGAGCAGTACTTC. As protein: CSVKTGGGSYEQYF.

This clone occurred a few times. The gene calls are TRBV30 and TRBJ1-1; D is possibly TRBD1 (6 bases). Per germline, CDR1 GTSNPN and CDR2 SVGIG (reference sequence). The CDR3 spans 14 residues. Trimming took 4 bases from V and 0 from J, leaving 12 bases between them. This CDR3 reads CAWTPDRLNTEAFF. CDR3 nucleotides: TGTGCCTGGACTCCCGACAGGTTGAACACTGAAGCTTTCTTT.

This clone was seen a few times. The J gene is TRBJ2-2, the V gene TRBV7-2, with 9 bases aligning to TRBD1. Germline CDR1 reads SGHTA; CDR2 reads FQGNSA. CDR3 length: 14 residues. After removal of 5 bases from V and 7 bases from J, the junction contained 5 bases not matched to a gene. The CDR3 reads CASSTRQGVGELFF. For the CDR3, the DNA is TGTGCCAGCAGCACACGACAGGGGGTCGGGGAGCTGTTTTTT.

About this clone itself: The sample holds other DNA sequences that translate to the same CDR3. The rearrangement joins TRBV28 to TRBJ2-5; 7 bases are shared with TRBD1. The germline V gene encodes CDR1 MDHEN and CDR2 SYDVKM. CDR3 length equals 12 residues. Trimming removed 8 bases from V and 2 bases from J; junction bases left unmatched: 2. This CDR3 is CASRQGQETQYF. CDR3 DNA sequence: TGTGCCAGCCGACAGGGACAAGAGACCCAGTACTTC.

The genes are TRBV19 and TRBJ2-1; D may be TRBD2 (6 bases). The V gene's germline CDR1 is LNHDA and CDR2 SQIVND (reference sequence). V was clipped by 3 bases and J by 2 bases, with 17 bases between them. The CDR3 has 17 amino acids. CDR3 sequence (DNA): TGTGCCAGTAGTATGCGAACCGGGACTCAAACCTACAATGAGCAGTTCTTC. It is translated as CASSMRTGTQTYNEQFF.

This CDR3 is CASSLVGGRGETQYF. In DNA form, the CDR3 reads TGTGCCAGCAGCTTGGTTGGGGGGCGCGGTGAGACCCAGTACTTC. The rearrangement joins TRBV5-4 to TRBJ2-5; D is perhaps TRBD1 or TRBD2 (6 bases each). V lost 0 bases and J lost 5, with 14 bases in between. CDR3 length: 15 amino acids. CDR1 and CDR2 from the germline V gene are SGHNT and YYREEE (reference sequence).

This sequence joins TRBV28 and TRBJ2-3; possible D gene TRBD1, 6 bases. The V gene lost 6 bases and the J gene lost 7 bases, with 23 bases spanning the gap. The CDR3 runs to 16 residues. Looked up from germline, CDR1 is MDHEN and CDR2 is SYDVKM. The CDR3 bases are TGTGCCAGCAGCCCCGGTAGTACAGGGAAACTAAATACGCAGTATTTT. It codes for CASSPGSTGKLNTQYF.

The rearrangement uses TRBV6-6 and TRBJ1-5; D uncertain. Trimming shortened V by 2 bases and J by 0 bases, and 8 bases separated the two germline ends. The CDR3 contains 15 residues. The germline V gene encodes CDR1 MNHNY and CDR2 SVGAGI (reference sequence). The CDR3 reads CASSYGDYSNQPQHF. DNA for the CDR3: TGTGCCAGCAGTTACGGGGATTATAGCAATCAGCCCCAGCATTTT.

This clone was seen only once. V gene TRBV28 combines with J gene TRBJ1-2; D is uncertain. The CDR3 length is 14 residues. V gave up 4 bases and J gave up 6 bases, with 15 bases separating them. Germline loops: CDR1 MDHEN, CDR2 SYDVKM. The CDR3 nucleotides read TGTGCCAGCAGTTCCCCCCTAAAAGTGAATGGCTACACCTTC. Protein sequence: CASSSPLKVNGYTF.